Following are 3 T cell receptor beta chains from one sample sequenced in a study of blood T cell repertoires in COVID-19. Here immunoSEQ multiplex PCR was the method, and the copy in TCRdb shows in-frame clones only, minus some. This table holds a few hundred thousand clones, roughly nine tenths found once. Material: PBMCs or T cells enriched from blood (not recorded which). Receptors were obtained from a woman aged 45-59 years who had been exposed to COVID-19.

V usage is TRBV20-1 and J usage is TRBJ2-2; perhaps TRBD2 as D (6 bases). CDR1 and CDR2 (germline): DFQATT, SNEGSKA (reference sequence). The CDR3 loop spans 17 amino acids. Trimming took 3 bases from V and 2 from J, leaving 19 bases between them. The chain's CDR3 is CSASRTGLAINTGELFF. The CDR3 nucleotides are TGCAGTGCTAGTAGGACGGGGCTAGCGATTAACACCGGGGAGCTGTTTTTT.

This chain joins TRBV5-1 and TRBJ2-3; 9 positions agree with TRBD2. This CDR3 is 16 amino acids long. Germline CDR1 and CDR2: SGHRS and YFSETQ. J lost 0 bases, V lost 4 bases, and 6 bases had no gene match. CDR3 DNA sequence: TGCGCCAGCAGCAAGAGCGGGGGGCCTAGCACAGATACGCAGTATTTT. This encodes CASSKSGGPSTDTQYF.

The chain employs TRBV10-3 and TRBJ2-1; 9 positions agree with TRBD1. The ends lost 6 bases at V and 6 bases at J; junction bases unmatched: 3. CDR1 ENHRY and CDR2 SYGVKD come from the germline V gene. CDR3 size: 13 residues. CDR3 DNA sequence: TGTGCCATCAGGGGGACAGGGTTCAATGAGCAGTTCTTC. Amino acids: CAIRGTGFNEQFF.